The 25 T cell receptor beta chains reported below all come from one sample, sequenced in a study of shared clonotypes between healthy human individuals. Sequenced by immunoSEQ multiplex PCR; TCRdb stores in-frame clones only, minus some. This table holds millions of clones, approximately 93% found once. Sequenced: naive CD4+ T cells from PBMCs. Sample subset: CD45RA+ positively selected. These receptors all come from a man younger than 30 in good health. Some clones in this sample may be carry-over from other donors' samples.

The gene calls are TRBV7-9 and TRBJ2-3, with 9 bases lining up with TRBD2. Germline trimming cut 4 bases from V and 3 bases from J; bases unmatched to any gene: 8. CDR3 length equals 16 residues. CDR1 is SEHNR and CDR2 is FQNEAQ in the germline V gene (reference sequence). CDR3 loop: CASSSKTTSGTDTQYF. CDR3 DNA: TGTGCCAGCAGCTCGAAAACCACTAGCGGGACAGATACGCAGTATTTT.

This chain connects TRBV5-6 to TRBJ1-4; 7 positions agree with TRBD1. V lost 3 bases and J lost 3; bases outside the gene matches: 5. Germline V gene data show CDR1 as SGHDT and CDR2 as YYEEEE. This CDR3 region has 15 residues. This CDR3 is CASSYSGGSNEKLFF. The CDR3 DNA reads TGTGCCAGCAGCTATTCAGGGGGATCTAATGAAAAACTGTTTTTT.

V and J are TRBV7-9 and TRBJ1-2; TRBD1 matches at 8 bases. CDR1 is SEHNR and CDR2 is FQNEAQ in the germline V gene (reference sequence). V dropped 0 bases and J dropped 4; count of bases not matched to a gene: 4. The CDR3 spans 15 residues. CDR3 amino acids: CASSLAQGASYGYTF. The DNA for the CDR3 is TGTGCCAGCAGCTTAGCTCAGGGGGCGAGCTATGGCTACACCTTC. The full variable domain, its missing parts supplied by reference TRBV7-9 and TRBJ1-2, is DTGVSQNPRHKITKRGQNVTFRCDPISEHNRLYWYRQTLGQGPEFLTYFQNEAQLEKSRLLSDRFSAERPKGSFSTLEIQRTEQGDSAMYLCASSLAQGASYGYTFGSGTRLTVV.

V is TRBV7-9 and J is TRBJ2-7; D is unresolved. Trimming cost V 3 bases and J 3 bases, with 9 bases left between them. Germline values: CDR1 SEHNR, CDR2 FQNEAQ (reference sequence). The CDR3 runs to 13 residues. The CDR3 here is CASSFENSYEQYF. The CDR3 DNA sequence: TGTGCCAGCAGCTTCGAGAACAGCTACGAGCAGTACTTC. The whole variable domain, remainder taken from reference TRBV7-9 and TRBJ2-7, is DTGVSQNPRHKITKRGQNVTFRCDPISEHNRLYWYRQTLGQGPEFLTYFQNEAQLEKSRLLSDRFSAERPKGSFSTLEIQRTEQGDSAMYLCASSFENSYEQYFGPGTRLTVT.

V usage is TRBV4-1 and J usage is TRBJ2-6; D might be TRBD1 or TRBD2, each matching 5 bases. Germline V lookup: CDR1 MGHRA, CDR2 YSYEKL. The CDR3 is 16 residues long. Trimming took off 1 base at V and 4 bases at J, with 11 bases between the two ends. In DNA, the CDR3 is TGCGCCAGCAGCCAAGGGGGGACCCCAGGGGCCAACGTCCTGACTTTC. Protein product: CASSQGGTPGANVLTF.

This rearrangement joins TRBV28 to TRBJ2-5; D may be TRBD2 (6 bases). CDR3 size: 15 residues. Germline V lookup: CDR1 MDHEN, CDR2 SYDVKM. The germline V and J ends were trimmed by 6 bases and 1 base, with 15 bases remaining between them. The CDR3 nucleotides are TGTGCCAGCAGGGTGGTATCGGGAGCCCAAGAGACCCAGTACTTC. Its protein product is CASRVVSGAQETQYF. The whole variable domain, remainder taken from reference TRBV28 and TRBJ2-5, is DVKVTQSSRYLVKRTGEKVFLECVQDMDHENMFWYRQDPGLGLRLIYFSYDVKMKEKGDIPEGYSVSREKKERFSLILESASTNQTSMYLCASRVVSGAQETQYFGPGTRLLVL.

V gene TRBV28 combines with J gene TRBJ1-5; 10 bases align to TRBD1. The CDR3 has 20 amino acids. The germline gives CDR1 MDHEN, CDR2 SYDVKM. With V trimmed by 3 bases and J by 6 bases, 20 bases remained unmatched. The CDR3 reads CASSFNRGSWGQGLGQPQHF. CDR3 coding DNA: TGTGCCAGCAGTTTTAATAGGGGTTCGTGGGGACAGGGGTTGGGTCAGCCCCAGCATTTT.

This sequence joins TRBV7-8 and TRBJ1-3; unclear D gene. Looked up from germline, CDR1 is SGHVS and CDR2 is FQNEAQ. Trimming shortened V by 0 bases and J by 2 bases, and 20 bases separated the two germline ends. The CDR3 is 19 residues long. The CDR3 is CASSLAGRMASRAGNTIYF. The DNA for the CDR3 is TGTGCCAGCAGCTTAGCGGGCAGGATGGCCTCCCGAGCTGGAAACACCATATATTTT.

V usage is TRBV9 and J usage is TRBJ2-3; TRBD2 matches 10 bases. The CDR3 is 16 residues long. Germline loops: CDR1 SGDLS, CDR2 YYNGEE. After removal of 4 bases from V and 9 bases from J, the junction contained 14 bases not matched to a gene. The CDR3 protein is CASSPRGGTSAETQYF. CDR3 bases: TGTGCCAGCAGCCCTCGAGGGGGGACTAGCGCTGAGACGCAGTATTTT.

This clone was seen a few times. The gene calls are TRBV18 and TRBJ1-4; 7 bases are shared with TRBD1. The CDR3 has 15 amino acids. Trimming cost V 4 bases and J 7 bases; bases outside gene matches: 9. The V gene's germline CDR1 is KGHSH and CDR2 LQKENI. The DNA for the CDR3 is TGTGCCAGCTCACTTGACAGGGCCCCAGGTGAAAAACTGTTTTTT. Translating it yields CASSLDRAPGEKLFF.

The chain combines TRBV27 with TRBJ1-5; D is possibly TRBD1 (6 bases). The CDR3 length is 15 residues. Per the germline V gene, CDR1 is MNHEY and CDR2 is SMNVEV (reference sequence). The V gene lost 6 bases and the J gene lost 4 bases, with 16 bases spanning the gap. Here the CDR3 DNA reads TGTGCCAGCAGATCACAGACACAGGGTAATCAGCCCCAGCATTTT. This sequence encodes CASRSQTQGNQPQHF.

V gene TRBV18 combines with J gene TRBJ1-5, with TRBD1 matching over 7 bases. Germline V gene data show CDR1 as KGHSH and CDR2 as LQKENI. V was pared by 6 bases and J by 6 bases, with 5 bases of the junction left unmatched. This CDR3 has 13 residues. CDR3 sequence: CASSTGVGQPQHF. The CDR3 nucleotides are TGTGCCAGCTCCACAGGGGTGGGTCAGCCCCAGCATTTT.

The chain uses TRBV27 and TRBJ1-1; a weak D match, TRBD1 (6 bases). The CDR3 extends over 14 amino acids. CDR1 and CDR2 from the germline V gene are MNHEY and SMNVEV (reference sequence). V lost 3 bases to trimming and J lost 11 bases, with 19 bases between them. For the CDR3, the DNA is TGTGCCAGCAGTTTCCCGGACGGTCAGGGGAAGGCTTTCTTT. Its translation is CASSFPDGQGKAFF.

V gene TRBV28 combines with J gene TRBJ1-2; D not resolved. This CDR3 comprises 17 residues. Germline lookup yields CDR1 MDHEN and CDR2 SYDVKM. V shed 5 bases and J shed 2 bases, with 21 bases lying between them. Here the CDR3 DNA reads TGTGCCAGCAGTACCGTGGCAGCACAATCTCAAAACTATGGCTACACCTTC. As protein: CASSTVAAQSQNYGYTF.

The chain recombines TRBV7-2 with TRBJ2-7; the D is unclear. This CDR3 spans 15 amino acids. Germline CDR1 SGHTA, CDR2 FQGNSA. V was pared by 4 bases and J by 0 bases, with 13 bases between. CDR3 region: CASSSSVPISYEQYF. Here the CDR3 DNA reads TGTGCCAGCAGCTCAAGCGTGCCAATCTCCTACGAGCAGTACTTC. The whole variable domain, filled in from reference TRBV7-2 and TRBJ2-7, reads GAGVSQSPSNKVTEKGKDVELRCDPISGHTALYWYRQSLGQGLEFLIYFQGNSAPDKSGLPSDRFSAERTGGSVSTLTIQRTQQEDSAVYLCASSSSVPISYEQYFGPGTRLTVT.

The chain combines TRBV7-6 with TRBJ1-3; D is unclear. The CDR3 spans 15 residues. V lost 5 bases and J lost 0, with 11 bases in between. The germline CDR1 and CDR2 sequences are SGHVS and FNYEAQ. CDR3 sequence: CASSLTPSSGNTIYF. In DNA form, the CDR3 reads TGTGCCAGCAGCCTAACACCGAGCTCTGGAAACACCATATATTTT. The whole variable domain, remainder taken from reference TRBV7-6 and TRBJ1-3, is GAGVSQSPRYKVTKRGQDVALRCDPISGHVSLYWYRQALGQGPEFLTYFNYEAQQDKSGLPNDRFSAERPEGSISTLTIQRTEQRDSAMYRCASSLTPSSGNTIYFGEGSWLTVV.

J is TRBJ2-7 and V is TRBV6-6; a possible D gene is TRBD1 (5 bases). V was pared by 1 base and J by 5 bases, with 15 bases between. The CDR3 is 15 residues long. From germline, CDR1 is MNHNY and CDR2 SVGAGI (reference sequence). This chain's CDR3 is CASSYLQDFDHEQYF. Written as DNA, the CDR3 is TGTGCCAGCAGTTACTTACAGGATTTCGACCACGAGCAGTACTTC.

The rearrangement links TRBV6-1 to TRBJ1-2; perhaps TRBD1 as D (6 bases). Trimming took off 6 bases at V and 4 bases at J, with 15 bases between the two ends. The V gene's germline CDR1 is MNHNS and CDR2 SASEGT. The CDR3 sequence is 14 residues long. Written as DNA, the CDR3 is TGTGCCAGCAGATCTATACAGGGCTCCTATGGCTACACCTTC. It yields the protein CASRSIQGSYGYTF.

The CDR3 region is CASSPRRTGNNEQYF. DNA of the CDR3: TGTGCCAGCAGCCCCCGACGGACAGGGAATAACGAGCAGTACTTC. The V gene is TRBV7-9, the J gene TRBJ2-7; 8 bases match TRBD1. The CDR3 totals 15 residues. V dropped 5 bases and J dropped 5; count of bases not matched to a gene: 11. Germline V lookup: CDR1 SEHNR, CDR2 FQNEAQ (reference sequence).

About this clone: A much more abundant neighbour one base away suggests this may be a read error. The same CDR3 can be traced to other DNA sequences in this sample. This chain uses TRBV5-1 with TRBJ1-1; 8 nucleotides agree with TRBD1. Losses at the gene ends were 3 bases for V and 1 base for J; bases not matched to a gene: 2. The CDR3 length is 14 residues. Germline CDR1 SGHRS, CDR2 YFSETQ. The CDR3 DNA reads as TGCGCCAGCAGCTCGGGGACAGGGAACACTGAAGCTTTCTTT. Its translation is CASSSGTGNTEAFF.

The genes are TRBV6-1 and TRBJ1-2, with D unclear. The CDR3 contains 13 residues. CDR1 MNHNS and CDR2 SASEGT come from the germline V gene. V lost 1 base and J lost 5, with 8 bases in between. This chain's CDR3 is CASSEVRVYGYTF. In DNA, the CDR3 is TGTGCCAGCAGTGAAGTCAGAGTGTATGGCTACACCTTC.

The chain joins TRBV9 to TRBJ2-6; 7 bases match TRBD1. Losses at the gene ends were 4 bases for V and 3 bases for J; bases not matched to a gene: 10. This CDR3 region has 17 residues. CDR1 and CDR2 (germline): SGDLS, YYNGEE. The CDR3 loop is CASSYHRGYGGANVLTF. The DNA for the CDR3 is TGTGCCAGCAGCTATCACAGGGGTTATGGTGGGGCCAACGTCCTGACTTTC.

The chain links TRBV5-1 to TRBJ2-7, with TRBD1 matching 8 bases. The length of the CDR3 is 15 residues. V lost 3 bases, J lost 3 bases, and 8 bases stayed unmatched. CDR1 is SGHRS and CDR2 is YFSETQ in the germline V gene. The CDR3 bases are TGCGCCAGCAGCTATAACAGGGGGAGCGTCTACGAGCAGTACTTC. Protein sequence: CASSYNRGSVYEQYF.

This chain links TRBV10-3 with TRBJ1-1; D not resolved. Germline values: CDR1 ENHRY, CDR2 SYGVKD. CDR3 length equals 14 residues. V was shortened by 4 bases and J by 2 bases, with 11 bases between the two germline ends. The CDR3 nucleotides are TGTGCCATCAGTGGAAGGACGGGTAACACTGAAGCTTTCTTT. Amino acid sequence: CAISGRTGNTEAFF.

This clone was seen just once. This chain joins TRBV11-1 and TRBJ2-5; a possible D gene is TRBD1 (5 bases). The V gene lost 5 bases and the J gene lost 0 bases, with 16 bases spanning the gap. The CDR3 totals 16 residues. The germline CDR1 and CDR2 sequences are SGHAT and FQDESV (reference sequence). CDR3 nucleotides: TGTGCCAGCAGCGAAGACAGTAGATTGTACCAAGAGACCCAGTACTTC. Its translation is CASSEDSRLYQETQYF. Variable domain in full (rest from reference TRBV11-1 and TRBJ2-5): EAEVAQSPRYKITEKSQAVAFWCDPISGHATLYWYRQILGQGPELLVQFQDESVVDDSQLPKDRFSAERLKGVDSTLKIQPAELGDSAMYLCASSEDSRLYQETQYFGPGTRLLVL.